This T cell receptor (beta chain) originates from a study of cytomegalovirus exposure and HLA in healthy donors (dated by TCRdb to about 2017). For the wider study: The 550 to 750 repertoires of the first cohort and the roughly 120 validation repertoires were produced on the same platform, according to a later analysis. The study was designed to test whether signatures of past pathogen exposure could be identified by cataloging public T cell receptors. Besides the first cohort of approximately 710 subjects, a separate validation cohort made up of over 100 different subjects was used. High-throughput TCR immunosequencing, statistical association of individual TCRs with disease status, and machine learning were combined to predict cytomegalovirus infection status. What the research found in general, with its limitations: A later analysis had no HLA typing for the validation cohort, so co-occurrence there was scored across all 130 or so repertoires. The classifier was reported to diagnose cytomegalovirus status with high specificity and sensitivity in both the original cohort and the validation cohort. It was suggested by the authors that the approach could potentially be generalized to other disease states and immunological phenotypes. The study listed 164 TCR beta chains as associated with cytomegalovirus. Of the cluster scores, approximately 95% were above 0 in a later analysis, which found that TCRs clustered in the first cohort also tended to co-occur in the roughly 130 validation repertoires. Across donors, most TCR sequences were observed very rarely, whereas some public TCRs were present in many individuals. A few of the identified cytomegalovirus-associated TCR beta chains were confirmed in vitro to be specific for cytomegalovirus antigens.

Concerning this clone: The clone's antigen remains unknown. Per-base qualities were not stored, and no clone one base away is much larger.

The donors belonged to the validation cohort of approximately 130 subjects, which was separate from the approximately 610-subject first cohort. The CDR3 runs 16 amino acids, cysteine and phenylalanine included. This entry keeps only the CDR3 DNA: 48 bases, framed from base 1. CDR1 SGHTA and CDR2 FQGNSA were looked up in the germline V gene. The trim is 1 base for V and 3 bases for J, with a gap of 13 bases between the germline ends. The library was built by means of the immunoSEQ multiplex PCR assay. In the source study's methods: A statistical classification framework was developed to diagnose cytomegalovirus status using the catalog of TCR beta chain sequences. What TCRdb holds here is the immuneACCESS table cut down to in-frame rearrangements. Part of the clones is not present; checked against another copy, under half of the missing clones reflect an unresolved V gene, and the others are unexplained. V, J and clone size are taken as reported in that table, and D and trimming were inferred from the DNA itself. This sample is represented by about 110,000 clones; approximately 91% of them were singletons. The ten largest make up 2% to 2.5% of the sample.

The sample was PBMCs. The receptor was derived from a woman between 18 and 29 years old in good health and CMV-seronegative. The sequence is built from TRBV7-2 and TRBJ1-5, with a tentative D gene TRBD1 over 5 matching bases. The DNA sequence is TGTGCCAGCAGCTTAGGTCCAGGGAGGAACAATCAGCCCCAGCATTTT. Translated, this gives CASSLGPGRNNQPQHF. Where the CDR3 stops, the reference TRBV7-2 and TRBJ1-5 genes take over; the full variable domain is GAGVSQSPSNKVTEKGKDVELRCDPISGHTALYWYRQSLGQGLEFLIYFQGNSAPDKSGLPSDRFSAERTGGSVSTLTIQRTQQEDSAVYLCASSLGPGRNNQPQHFGDGTRLSIL.